This T cell receptor (beta chain) was documented in a study of CD8 T cells in ankylosing spondylitis (dated by TCRdb to the late 2010s). Describing the broader study: The study set out to find disease-linked TCR variants by profiling T cell receptor beta repertoires in ankylosing spondylitis patients and healthy donors. In total, the full study cohort was made up of some 100 healthy donors and 20 to 25 ankylosing spondylitis patients. Peripheral blood was sampled, and synovial fluid was also collected from ankylosing spondylitis patients. Overall study results and their limits: Some TCR beta motif variants had previously been reported in synovial fluid and blood of reactive arthritis patients, which suggested common disease-initiation mechanisms. A TCR beta motif made up of several highly homologous amino acid variants appeared to be characteristic of blood from ankylosing spondylitis patients. The disease-linked clones were reported to be significantly enriched in matched synovial fluid samples from ankylosing spondylitis patients. The disease-linked clones had a CD8+ phenotype and were found at relatively low frequencies in peripheral blood.

This clonotype was seen only a few times. The specificity of this receptor is unknown. Per-base quality was not reported, and no clone a single base away is much larger than it. Trimming leaves V shorter by 10 bases and J shorter by 8 bases, with the junction holding 12 bases beyond the gene matches. Based on the germline V gene (reference sequence), the CDR1 and CDR2 sequences are SEHNR and FQNEAQ. Its CDR3 holds 14 amino acids, cysteine through phenylalanine. Only the CDR3 region is kept as DNA, spanning 42 bases read in frame from base 1. The listed sequencing device is Illumina HiSeq 2500. Quantitative 5'-RACE with molecular barcodes was used to prepare TCR beta libraries. The published analysis was carried out like this. To identify disease-linked TCR variants, a new computational method was used, one built on a probabilistic model of VDJ rearrangement. TCRdb ran its own pipeline on the public reads, namely fastp trimming at Q25 and MiXCR clone calling, and kept in-frame beta chains. When rows share a CDR3 protein, they turn into one entry using the most common DNA and genes. V and J calls and clone size were set by TCRdb, not the authors. This sample gives more than 150,000 distinct CDR3 sequences in total; roughly 13% of them show up just once. The ten most abundant clones make up more than 15% of the sample.

Sequences were obtained from blood, either unsorted or a sorted T cell fraction (not recorded which). This receptor was obtained from a male donor with ankylosing spondylitis or in good health (not recorded which). The chain is assembled from TRBV7-9 and TRBJ2-1; TRBD2 lines up with 9 middle nucleotides. The CDR3 protein: CANQDAGGPHEQFF. DNA sequence: TGTGCCAACCAGGACGCGGGAGGGCCACATGAGCAGTTCTTC. The variable domain in full, with residues beyond the CDR3 obtained from the reference TRBV7-9 and TRBJ2-1 genes, is DTGVSQNPRHKITKRGQNVTFRCDPISEHNRLYWYRQTLGQGPEFLTYFQNEAQLEKSRLLSDRFSAERPKGSFSTLEIQRTEQGDSAMYLCANQDAGGPHEQFFGPGTRLTVL.